Below are 17 T cell receptor beta chains sequenced from a single sample in a study of response to subunit inactivated influenza vaccine. Each CDR3 protein is one row after TCRdb ran MiXCR on the RT-PCR reads. The data show about 700,000 distinct CDR3 sequences, approximately 13% seen once. The source material was PBMCs from blood, sampled approximately 15 days before vaccination. Every receptor here comes from a man aged 45-65 years who received an inactivated influenza vaccine.

The CDR3 DNA is TGCAGCGTAGCAGGGCTTGCCGAGACCCAGTACTTC. Protein product: CSVAGLAETQYF. J is TRBJ2-5 and V is TRBV29-1; perhaps TRBD1 as D (5 bases). Germline CDR1 is SQVTM and CDR2 is ANQGSEA. V was shortened by 6 bases and J by 5 bases, with 13 bases between the two germline ends. The CDR3 totals 12 residues.

The chain links TRBV2 to TRBJ2-7; D is possibly TRBD1 (6 bases). Germline V gene sequence: CDR1 SNHLY, CDR2 FYNNEI. This CDR3 is built from 18 residues. CDR3 residues: CTCCFAGSSRGRKYEQYF. The CDR3 nucleotides are TGTACCTGCTGTTTCGCCGGTAGCTCCAGGGGCCGAAAATACGAGCAGTACTTC. Based on the CDR3 plus reference TRBV2 and TRBJ2-7, the full variable domain is EPEVTQTPSHQVTQMGQEVILRCVPISNHLYFYWYRQILGQKVEFLVSFYNNEISEKSEIFDDQFSVERPDGSNFTLKIRSTKLEDSAMYFCTCCFAGSSRGRKYEQYFGPGTRLTVT.

This clonotype was observed many times. This chain joins TRBV6-2 or TRBV6-3 and TRBJ2-2; TRBD2 matches 7 bases. Per germline, CDR1 MNHEY and CDR2 SVGEGT. With V trimmed by 5 bases and J by 2 bases, 8 bases remained unmatched. This CDR3 has 16 amino acids. The DNA for the CDR3 is TGTGCCAGCAGTCGAACCGGGACTATCAACACCGGGGAGCTGTTTTTT. This translates into CASSRTGTINTGELFF.

The rearrangement links TRBV15 to TRBJ2-2; D is possibly TRBD1 or TRBD2 (6 bases each). V shed 1 base and J shed 2 bases, with 14 bases lying between them. There are 17 residues in the CDR3. In germline, CDR1 is LNHNV, CDR2 YYDKDF (reference sequence). CDR3 in amino acids: CATSRVGGSLNTGELFF. The CDR3 DNA follows: TGTGCCACCAGCAGAGTGGGGGGCAGCTTAAACACCGGGGAGCTGTTTTTT.

This clonotype was picked up a small number of times. The CDR3 region has the DNA TGCGCCAGCAGCGGGGGACAGGGCAAGGTAGAGACCCAGTACTTC. Protein: CASSGGQGKVETQYF. The chain combines TRBV5-1 with TRBJ2-5, with 9 bases identical to TRBD1. This CDR3 is 15 amino acids long. After removal of 4 bases from V and 4 bases from J, the junction contained 8 bases not matched to a gene. Germline V lookup: CDR1 SGHRS, CDR2 YFSETQ.

This chain joins TRBV10-3 and TRBJ1-2; TRBD1 might be the D (5 bases). The ends were cut back, 4 bases at V and 6 bases at J, with 15 bases in the middle. The CDR3 is 14 residues long. Per the germline V gene, CDR1 is ENHRY and CDR2 is SYGVKD. The CDR3 reads CAISAVGGLNGYTF. Here the CDR3 DNA reads TGTGCCATCAGTGCGGTGGGGGGACTTAATGGCTACACCTTC.

The rearrangement uses TRBV20-1 and TRBJ2-5, with D uncertain. The CDR3 has 12 residues. Germline CDR1 DFQATT, CDR2 SNEGSKA (reference sequence). Trimming shortened V by 4 bases and J by 3 bases, and 9 bases separated the two germline ends. CDR3 sequence reads: CSATTKKETQYF. CDR3 in DNA: TGCAGTGCTACTACTAAAAAAGAGACCCAGTACTTC.

This clonotype was seen a few times. The chain combines TRBV20-1 with TRBJ1-5, with D possibly matching TRBD1 (5 bases). In germline, CDR1 is DFQATT, CDR2 SNEGSKA (reference sequence). This CDR3 spans 15 amino acids. The V and J ends lost 2 bases and 4 bases respectively, with 15 bases between them. The CDR3 bases are TGCAGTGCTAGACACGGGACCGGTGGTAATCAGCCCCAGCATTTT. Translated, it gives CSARHGTGGNQPQHF.

This clonotype was recorded a few times. The V gene is TRBV11-2, the J gene TRBJ2-5; 8 nucleotides match TRBD1. This CDR3 contains 14 residues. The V gene end was trimmed by 2 bases and the J gene end by 7 bases; junction bases not matched to a gene: 6. From germline, CDR1 is SGHAT and CDR2 FQNNGV. The CDR3 reads CASSLSRGLRTQYF. In DNA form, the CDR3 reads TGTGCCAGCAGCTTAAGCAGGGGGCTAAGGACCCAGTACTTC.

The V call is TRBV27, the J call TRBJ2-1; TRBD2 aligns across 7 bases. Trimming at V came to 4 bases and at J to 0 bases, leaving 3 bases not matched to a gene. This CDR3 region has 15 residues. Germline lookup yields CDR1 MNHEY and CDR2 SMNVEV (reference sequence). CDR3 in amino acids: CASSWGGFSYNEQFF. CDR3 nucleotide sequence: TGTGCCAGCAGTTGGGGGGGGTTCTCCTACAATGAGCAGTTCTTC.

The V and J genes are TRBV3-1 and TRBJ2-7; the match to TRBD2 covers 9 bases. With 4 bases clipped from V and 3 bases from J, the junction kept 13 bases outside the gene matches. The CDR3 extends over 17 amino acids. The germline V gene has CDR1 LGHDT and CDR2 YNNKEL (reference sequence). The CDR3 sequence: CASSPTLPLAGDYEQYF. In DNA, the CDR3 is TGTGCCAGCAGCCCGACCCTTCCCTTAGCGGGAGACTACGAGCAGTACTTC.

For the CDR3, the DNA is TGTGCCAGCAGCCGCGAGCGGGAAGGCACCGGGGAGCTGTTTTTT. It is translated as CASSREREGTGELFF. The rearrangement links TRBV4-2 to TRBJ2-2; 7 positions agree with TRBD2. V lost 4 bases to trimming and J lost 4 bases; unmatched junction nucleotides: 6. This CDR3 region has 15 residues. Germline V gene lookup returns CDR1 LGHNA and CDR2 YNFKEQ.

With regard to this clonotype: Its ends do not fully match the called genes, so a read error is possible. The CDR3 nucleotides read TGTGCGGGGGGGAACGCTGAAGCTTTCTTT. Protein sequence: CAGGNAEAFF. The chain combines TRBV28 with TRBJ1-1; the D gene is possibly TRBD1 (5 bases). The CDR3 length is 10 residues. Germline CDR1 and CDR2: MDHEN and SYDVKM.

The chain couples TRBV28 to TRBJ2-7; 10 positions agree with TRBD1. V shed 5 bases, J shed 3 bases, and the junction held 4 bases outside the gene matches. There are 14 residues in the CDR3. Germline values: CDR1 MDHEN, CDR2 SYDVKM. CDR3 protein: CASSRWDRGYEQYF. The CDR3 DNA follows: TGTGCCAGCAGTCGATGGGACAGGGGCTACGAGCAGTACTTC.

This clonotype was observed a few times. The chain has TRBV27 and TRBJ2-2; D not resolved. The CDR3 is made up of 17 amino acids. Trimming cost V 2 bases and J 6 bases, with 19 bases left between them. Germline values: CDR1 MNHEY, CDR2 SMNVEV (reference sequence). CDR3 nucleotide sequence: TGTGCCAGCAGTTTAAATGGGGATTTAGTTTGGTCCGGGGAGCTGTTTTTT. Translation gives CASSLNGDLVWSGELFF.

This clonotype has more than one count but fewer than ten. The chain couples TRBV7-9 to TRBJ2-3; D unclear. Trimming shortened V by 5 bases and J by 1 base, and 16 bases separated the two germline ends. Germline loops: CDR1 SEHNR, CDR2 FQNEAQ (reference sequence). The CDR3 loop spans 16 amino acids. In nucleotides, the CDR3 is TGTGCCAGCAGCGACCTAAGAGCAGGCGGCACAGATACGCAGTATTTT. Protein sequence: CASSDLRAGGTDTQYF.

The chain employs TRBV9 and TRBJ2-1; D not resolved. The CDR3 is made up of 13 amino acids. Trimming stripped 1 base from V and 9 bases from J, with 11 bases between. Per germline, CDR1 SGDLS and CDR2 YYNGEE. The CDR3 loop is CASSVLSSSEQFF. The CDR3, as DNA: TGTGCCAGCAGCGTACTGTCCTCTTCTGAGCAGTTCTTC.